One sample yielded the 32 T cell receptor beta chains listed below, sequenced in a study of shared clonotypes between healthy human individuals. TCRdb's table, derived via immunoSEQ multiplex PCR, lists solely in-frame clones and lacks some. The table has fewer than 550,000 clones, 60% to 80% seen once. Sequencing was performed on PBMCs. Receptor source: a woman aged 40-49 years in good health. Some clones in this sample may be carry-over from other donors' samples.

Only one count was recorded for this clone. The chain links TRBV6-1 to TRBJ1-1; D unresolved. The CDR3 extends over 14 amino acids. With 4 bases removed from V and 3 bases from J, the gap between germline ends came to 12 bases. In germline, CDR1 is MNHNS, CDR2 SASEGT. The CDR3 spells CASSGIAGYTEAFF. CDR3 sequence (DNA): TGTGCCAGCAGTGGGATAGCGGGGTACACTGAAGCTTTCTTT.

The chain recombines TRBV5-1 with TRBJ2-2; 8 bases fit TRBD2. The germline gives CDR1 SGHRS, CDR2 YFSETQ. Trimming removed 1 base from V and 2 bases from J; junction bases left unmatched: 4. The CDR3 is 16 amino acids. CDR3 sequence: CASSLRIAGNTGELFF. CDR3 coding DNA: TGCGCCAGCAGCTTGAGGATAGCGGGAAACACCGGGGAGCTGTTTTTT.

This clone was seen just once. The V call is TRBV6-1, the J call TRBJ2-1; 13 positions match TRBD2. The germline V gene encodes CDR1 MNHNS and CDR2 SASEGT. This CDR3 has 15 residues. V was pared by 6 bases and J by 9 bases, with 8 bases of the junction left unmatched. The CDR3 protein is CASRTGTSGTTEQFF. CDR3 DNA: TGTGCCAGCAGGACCGGGACTAGCGGGACCACTGAGCAGTTCTTC.

V usage is TRBV7-2 and J usage is TRBJ2-7, with unresolved D. Germline loops: CDR1 SGHTA, CDR2 FQGNSA. CDR3 length: 12 amino acids. V lost 5 bases, J lost 1 base, and 6 bases lay in between. The chain's CDR3 is CASSVPSYEQYF. In DNA, the CDR3 is TGTGCCAGCAGCGTACCATCCTACGAGCAGTACTTC.

This clone is a singleton in its sample. The genes are TRBV7-9 and TRBJ1-2, with D maybe TRBD1 (6 bases). From germline, CDR1 is SEHNR and CDR2 FQNEAQ (reference sequence). The ends were cut back, 2 bases at V and 3 bases at J, with 13 bases in the middle. CDR3 length equals 15 residues. For the CDR3, the DNA is TGTGCCAGCAGCTTAAGCTCCAGGGGTGACTATGGCTACACCTTC. Translated, it gives CASSLSSRGDYGYTF.

Details on this clone: Other nucleotide sequences in the sample specify the same CDR3. The V and J genes are TRBV7-9 and TRBJ2-7; a weak D match, TRBD2 (6 bases). The CDR3 is 14 residues long. Per germline, CDR1 SEHNR and CDR2 FQNEAQ (reference sequence). V was shortened by 3 bases and J by 0 bases, with 9 bases between the two germline ends. CDR3 coding DNA: TGTGCCAGCAGCTTTAGCGGACGCTCCTACGAGCAGTACTTC. It codes for CASSFSGRSYEQYF.

This clone was counted only a few times. The rearrangement uses TRBV19 and TRBJ1-1, with a weak D call TRBD1 (6 bases). This CDR3 has 14 residues. The germline V gene has CDR1 LNHDA and CDR2 SQIVND (reference sequence). V dropped 6 bases and J dropped 3 bases, with 14 bases sitting between them. CDR3 sequence (DNA): TGTGCCAGTAGGGACGACAGGTTGTACACTGAAGCTTTCTTT. Amino acid sequence: CASRDDRLYTEAFF.

In DNA, the CDR3 is TGTGCCAGCAGTAAAGGGGCTAGCGGCCAAGAGACCCAGTACTTC. Translation gives CASSKGASGQETQYF. This sequence joins TRBV7-3 and TRBJ2-5; 7 positions agree with TRBD2. The V segment lost 6 bases and the J segment 1 base; nucleotides outside the gene matches: 8. The germline V gene has CDR1 SGHTA and CDR2 FQGTGA. CDR3 length equals 15 residues.

This clone was seen only a few times. The J gene is TRBJ2-7, the V gene TRBV7-8, with TRBD2 identical over 7 bases. CDR1 and CDR2 from the germline V gene are SGHVS and FQNEAQ. This CDR3 region has 13 residues. V dropped 4 bases and J dropped 9; count of bases not matched to a gene: 9. DNA for the CDR3: TGTGCCAGCAGCTCCGGGACTACAACGGCGCAGTACTTC. It is translated as CASSSGTTTAQYF.

J is TRBJ1-6 and V is TRBV7-2; 9 positions match TRBD1. Germline CDR1 and CDR2: SGHTA and FQGNSA. J gave up 10 bases and V 4 bases, and 5 bases lay outside the gene matches. The CDR3 is made up of 14 amino acids. The CDR3 spells CASSSQGANSPLHF. In DNA form, the CDR3 reads TGTGCCAGCAGCTCACAGGGGGCAAACTCACCCCTCCACTTT.

Regarding this clone: Just one base apart from a much larger clone, this may be a read error. The V and J genes are TRBV30 and TRBJ1-1, with no clear D. The CDR3 length is 13 residues. V lost 6 bases, J lost 1 base, and 12 bases lay in between. Germline CDR1 and CDR2: GTSNPN and SVGIG (reference sequence). CDR3 nucleotides: TGTGCCTGTAATCGGCTGGGGAACACTGAAGCTTTCTTT. This sequence encodes CACNRLGNTEAFF.

The rearrangement links TRBV6-5 to TRBJ2-3; 8 nucleotides line up with TRBD1. Germline V CDR1 and CDR2: MNHEY, SVGAGI. The CDR3 runs to 14 residues. V trimming: 5 bases; J trimming: 0 bases; junction bases outside the gene matches: 1. This CDR3 reads CASSHRGSTDTQYF. As DNA, the CDR3 is TGTGCCAGCAGTCACAGGGGGAGCACAGATACGCAGTATTTT.

J is TRBJ2-7 and V is TRBV7-2; D remains unclear. Germline assignment: CDR1 SGHTA and CDR2 FQGNSA. Trimming cost V 0 bases and J 6 bases, with 9 bases left between them. The CDR3 extends over 13 amino acids. The DNA for the CDR3 is TGTGCCAGCAGCTTAGCGGTGACTCCCGAGCAGTACTTC. It codes for CASSLAVTPEQYF.

For this clone: The same CDR3 arises from other DNA sequences in this sample as well. This chain connects TRBV28 to TRBJ2-7; 7 bases fit TRBD1. Looked up from germline, CDR1 is MDHEN and CDR2 is SYDVKM. The CDR3 is 14 amino acids. Losses at the gene ends were 4 bases for V and 2 bases for J; bases not matched to a gene: 5. CDR3 in amino acids: CASSSPGQTYEQYF. The CDR3 DNA follows: TGTGCCAGCAGTTCCCCGGGACAGACCTACGAGCAGTACTTC.

V and J are TRBV5-1 and TRBJ2-3; D not resolved. V lost 2 bases, J lost 1 base, and 8 bases lay in between. In germline, CDR1 is SGHRS, CDR2 YFSETQ. The CDR3 runs to 14 residues. The CDR3 bases are TGCGCCAGCAGCTTAAGACACCGCACAGATACGCAGTATTTT. It yields the protein CASSLRHRTDTQYF.

This rearrangement joins TRBV29-1 to TRBJ2-4; tentatively, D is TRBD1 (7 bases). Germline CDR1 and CDR2: SQVTM and ANQGSEA. CDR3 length: 12 amino acids. V lost 4 bases to trimming and J lost 9 bases, with 13 bases between them. The CDR3 here is CSVVEQGGIQYF. The DNA of the CDR3 is TGCAGCGTTGTGGAGCAGGGGGGCATTCAGTACTTC.

Written as DNA, the CDR3 is TGTGCCAGCAGCCCTCTTGGGTCTGTCTATGGCTACACCTTC. Translation: CASSPLGSVYGYTF. V is TRBV6-5 and J is TRBJ1-2; D gene uncertain. Germline loops: CDR1 MNHEY, CDR2 SVGAGI. The CDR3 length is 14 residues. V was clipped by 6 bases and J by 4 bases, with 15 bases between them.

The V and J genes are TRBV7-6 and TRBJ2-1; D possibly uses TRBD1 or TRBD2 (5 bases each). This CDR3 has 13 amino acids. V was pared by 5 bases and J by 7 bases, with 12 bases between. Germline V gives CDR1 SGHVS, CDR2 FNYEAQ. The CDR3 sequence: CASSGTIGNEQFF. CDR3 DNA: TGTGCCAGCAGCGGGACCATTGGAAATGAGCAGTTCTTC.

Ten or more counts support this clone. The sample contains more than one DNA sequence encoding this CDR3. V gene TRBV6-1 combines with J gene TRBJ1-1; the D gene is possibly TRBD1 (6 bases). The V and J ends lost 4 bases and 5 bases respectively, with 17 bases between them. The germline V gene encodes CDR1 MNHNS and CDR2 SASEGT. The CDR3 extends over 15 amino acids. In DNA form, the CDR3 reads TGTGCCAGCAGTGTTGGGATGACAGGTTCGACTGAAGCTTTCTTT. Protein sequence: CASSVGMTGSTEAFF.

The chain carries TRBV7-9 and TRBJ2-3; D unclear. Germline V gives CDR1 SEHNR, CDR2 FQNEAQ (reference sequence). Trimming pared 5 bases from V and 2 bases from J, leaving 14 bases between. The CDR3 loop spans 15 amino acids. DNA for the CDR3: TGTGCCAGCAGCAATAAAGGTTACACCACAGATACGCAGTATTTT. Protein sequence: CASSNKGYTTDTQYF.

This chain connects TRBV30 to TRBJ1-5; maybe TRBD1 (5 bases). The germline gives CDR1 GTSNPN, CDR2 SVGIG (reference sequence). The CDR3 length is 13 residues. Trimming stripped 3 bases from V and 6 bases from J, with 12 bases between. CDR3 sequence (DNA): TGTGCCTGGAGGGGACGGGGGACTCAGCCCCAGCATTTT. Its protein is CAWRGRGTQPQHF.

V usage is TRBV9 and J usage is TRBJ1-2; tentatively, D is TRBD1 (6 bases). V lost 0 bases to trimming and J lost 7 bases, with 16 bases between them. Germline-derived CDR1 and CDR2 are SGDLS and YYNGEE. This CDR3 is built from 15 residues. The CDR3: CASSVEDGQWGGYTF. The DNA for the CDR3 is TGTGCCAGCAGCGTAGAAGATGGACAGTGGGGTGGCTACACCTTC.

This clone was found once. The V and J genes are TRBV5-5 and TRBJ2-2; no clear D. This CDR3 spans 14 amino acids. V gave up 1 base and J gave up 7 bases, with 11 bases separating them. Germline-derived CDR1 and CDR2 are SGHKS and YYEKEE (reference sequence). The CDR3 sequence: CASSLNPGRGELFF. The CDR3 DNA reads TGTGCCAGCAGCTTGAATCCCGGCCGCGGGGAGCTGTTTTTT.

The rearrangement links TRBV6-6 to TRBJ2-1, with 8 positions matching TRBD1. Germline trimming cut 6 bases from V and 3 bases from J; bases unmatched to any gene: 7. The CDR3 totals 15 residues. Germline V CDR1 and CDR2: MNHNY, SVGAGI (reference sequence). CDR3 coding DNA: TGTGCCAGCAGCCCGGACAGGGCAAACTACAATGAGCAGTTCTTC. Translated: CASSPDRANYNEQFF.

V is TRBV6-5 and J is TRBJ1-2; 10 bases fit TRBD1. The germline V gene has CDR1 MNHEY and CDR2 SVGAGI. V lost 4 bases and J lost 7; bases outside the gene matches: 6. This CDR3 spans 14 amino acids. The chain's CDR3 is CASSSPDRGFGYTF. The CDR3 DNA reads as TGTGCCAGCAGTTCCCCGGACAGGGGGTTTGGCTACACCTTC.

The chain has TRBV5-1 and TRBJ2-5; TRBD1 aligns across 7 bases. Germline CDR1 is SGHRS and CDR2 is YFSETQ. The CDR3 contains 15 residues. V was clipped by 4 bases and J by 5 bases; unmatched bases: 11. The CDR3 reads CASSPAQGSGETQYF. CDR3 nucleotides: TGCGCCAGCAGCCCGGCACAGGGGTCGGGTGAGACCCAGTACTTC.

The chain recombines TRBV5-6 with TRBJ1-2; 8 bases agree with TRBD1. Per the germline V gene, CDR1 is SGHDT and CDR2 is YYEEEE. V shed 2 bases, J shed 8 bases, and the junction held 8 bases outside the gene matches. The CDR3 sequence is 14 residues long. The CDR3 sequence is CASSLYPGGQGYTF. The CDR3 bases are TGTGCCAGCAGCTTATACCCAGGGGGCCAAGGCTACACCTTC.

The V and J genes are TRBV2 and TRBJ2-2, with a tentative D call TRBD1 (5 bases). This CDR3 comprises 14 residues. CDR1 is SNHLY, CDR2 FYNNEI, per germline. V lost 5 bases and J lost 4, with 11 bases in between. CDR3 in DNA: TGTGCCAGCAGTTCAGACAGATCCACCGGGGAGCTGTTTTTT. This encodes CASSSDRSTGELFF.

J is TRBJ2-5 and V is TRBV5-4; D uncertain. The germline gives CDR1 SGHNT, CDR2 YYREEE (reference sequence). Trimming shortened V by 2 bases and J by 1 base, and 9 bases separated the two germline ends. This CDR3 comprises 14 residues. The CDR3 nucleotides are TGTGCCAGCAGCTTTTCCTCCTCCCAAGAGACCCAGTACTTC. It is translated as CASSFSSSQETQYF. Based on the CDR3 plus reference TRBV5-4 and TRBJ2-5, the full variable domain is ETGVTQSPTHLIKTRGQQVTLRCSSQSGHNTVSWYQQALGQGPQFIFQYYREEENGRGNFPPRFSGLQFPNYSSELNVNALELDDSALYLCASSFSSSQETQYFGPGTRLLVL.

The chain uses TRBV6-5 and TRBJ1-5; 8 bases are a match to TRBD1. Germline V gene sequence: CDR1 MNHEY, CDR2 SVGAGI. The CDR3 runs 15 residues. V lost 7 bases to trimming and J lost 0 bases; unmatched junction nucleotides: 5. The CDR3 is CASTTDRGSNQPQHF. In DNA, the CDR3 is TGTGCCAGCACTACCGACAGGGGTAGCAATCAGCCCCAGCATTTT.

CDR3 sequence reads: CASSLSGRTTDTQYF. The CDR3 nucleotides read TGTGCCAGCAGCTTAAGCGGGAGGACGACAGATACGCAGTATTTT. This rearrangement joins TRBV7-6 to TRBJ2-3; 9 bases match TRBD2. Germline V gene sequence: CDR1 SGHVS, CDR2 FNYEAQ. This CDR3 comprises 15 residues. V lost 2 bases to trimming and J lost 3 bases; unmatched junction nucleotides: 3.

V gene TRBV19 combines with J gene TRBJ1-5; no clear D. Trimming removed 2 bases at V and 7 bases at J, with 15 bases between. CDR3 size: 15 residues. The V gene's germline CDR1 is LNHDA and CDR2 SQIVND (reference sequence). CDR3: CASSIPRPSNQPQHF. CDR3 in DNA: TGTGCCAGTAGTATACCCAGGCCCTCTAACCAGCCCCAGCATTTT. Variable domain in full (rest from reference TRBV19 and TRBJ1-5): DGGITQSPKYLFRKEGQNVTLSCEQNLNHDAMYWYRQDPGQGLRLIYYSQIVNDFQKGDIAEGYSVSREKKESFPLTVTSAQKNPTAFYLCASSIPRPSNQPQHFGDGTRLSIL.